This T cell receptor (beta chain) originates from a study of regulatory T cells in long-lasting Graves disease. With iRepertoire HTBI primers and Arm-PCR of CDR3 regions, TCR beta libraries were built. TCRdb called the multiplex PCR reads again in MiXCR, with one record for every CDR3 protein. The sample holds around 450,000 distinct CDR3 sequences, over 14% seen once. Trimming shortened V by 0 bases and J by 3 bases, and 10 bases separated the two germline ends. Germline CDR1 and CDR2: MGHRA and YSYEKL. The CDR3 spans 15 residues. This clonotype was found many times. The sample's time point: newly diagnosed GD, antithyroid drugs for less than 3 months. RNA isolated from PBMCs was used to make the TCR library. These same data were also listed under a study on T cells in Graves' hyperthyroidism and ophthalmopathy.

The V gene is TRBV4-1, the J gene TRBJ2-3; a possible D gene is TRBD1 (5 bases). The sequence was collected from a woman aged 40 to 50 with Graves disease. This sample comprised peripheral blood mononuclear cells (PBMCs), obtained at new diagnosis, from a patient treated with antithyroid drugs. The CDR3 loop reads CASSQEQGMTDTQYF. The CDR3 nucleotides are TGCGCCAGCAGCCAAGAGCAGGGAATGACAGATACGCAGTATTTT.